Given below is one TCR beta chain in context. The antigen remains undetermined. Germline V gene lookup returns CDR1 MNHEY and CDR2 SMNVEV (reference sequence). CDR3 length equals 15 residues. This sample stems from a study of shared clonotypes between healthy human individuals. On the study more broadly: The people who gave samples were a couple of women and three men aged 18 to 49. Study conclusions and caveats: Sorted-subset samples were not fully sequenced, rarefaction indicated. Naive subsets, compared against memory subsets, generally had larger estimated richness values.

The assay was immunoSEQ multiplex PCR, and TCRdb's table has in-frame clones only and misses some. The sample carries roughly 2,300,000 clones, around 92% recorded once. The sequence was collected from a man in his late teens or twenties in good health. Some clones in this sample may be carry-over from other donors' samples. The sequencing input was naive CD4+ T cells from PBMCs. Noted subset: CD45RA+ positively selected. This chain joins TRBV27 and TRBJ2-7; D gene ambiguous. CDR3 sequence: CPRWLATKKSYEQYF. The CDR3 coding sequence is TGTCCCCGCTGGTTAGCCACTAAAAAATCCTACGAGCAGTACTTC.